This T cell receptor (beta chain) was found in a study of OX40 agonist ivuxolimab in advanced cancers. The V gene's germline CDR1 is WNHNN and CDR2 SYGVQD (reference sequence). The V end was cut by 11 bases, the J end by 7 bases, with 12 bases between. This CDR3 contains 11 residues. Only in-frame clones appear in the TCRdb table, and some are missing; sequencing was by immunoSEQ multiplex PCR. The sample yields more than 80,000 clones, just under 95% seen once. The sample was CD4+ or CD8+ T cells sorted from blood, taken in a trial of the OX40 agonist ivuxolimab. The source of this sequence is an adult with an advanced solid tumor such as melanoma, head and neck, liver or kidney cancer. The V call is TRBV10-1, the J call TRBJ1-5; D not certain. This CDR3 reads CAAPTPQPQHF. The DNA of the CDR3 is TGCGCCGCTCCTACCCCGCAGCCCCAGCATTTT.